This is a list of T cell receptor beta chains from one sample in a study of ipilimumab plus nivolumab after autologous stem cell transplantation. Sequenced by immunoSEQ multiplex PCR; TCRdb stores in-frame clones only, minus some. The repertoire includes 9,500 to 15,000 clones, roughly three quarters of them detected once, and roughly 31% sits in the top ten. This specimen was PBMCs, taken in a trial of ipilimumab plus nivolumab as post-transplant consolidation. These receptors came from a male donor with diffuse large B-cell lymphoma. CDR3s include the opening cysteine and the closing phenylalanine or tryptophan. D genes are given only for firm matches. Rows give clone size only sometimes, using once, few, many, or a class for an expanded clone.

D	V	length	J	size	DNA	CDR3
NA	TRBV28	12	TRBJ1-2	NA	TGTGCCGGCGGCCCGGAGACTGATGGCTACACCTTC	CAGGPETDGYTF
NA	TRBV7-6	16	TRBJ1-3	NA	TGTGCCAGCAGTATTCAACCGGGGGCCTCTGGAAACACCATATATTTT	CASSIQPGASGNTIYF
TRBD2	TRBV4-2	18	TRBJ2-2	NA	TGTGCCAGCAGCCGAAGACTAGCGGGAGGGCCGGGGACCGGGGAGCTGTTTTTT	CASSRRLAGGPGTGELFF
TRBD1	TRBV9	15	TRBJ2-7	NA	TGTGCCAGCAGCGTAGGGGGGAACAGGGGCTACGAGCAGTACTTC	CASSVGGNRGYEQYF
NA	TRBV7-2	16	TRBJ1-3	NA	TGTGCCAGCAGCGACCCGAGGACGGTCTCTGGAAACACCATATATTTT	CASSDPRTVSGNTIYF
TRBD1	TRBV15	16	TRBJ1-2	NA	TGTGCCACCAGCAGAGAAGCGGGACAGACAACCTACCGCTACACCTTC	CATSREAGQTTYRYTF
NA	TRBV4-1	14	TRBJ2-7	medium-sized	TGCGCCAGCAGCCAAGCAGGGGCCGGATACGAGCAGTACTTC	CASSQAGAGYEQYF
NA	TRBV5-1	17	TRBJ2-5	few	TGCGCCAGCAGCTTGGCCGGGGTCGGAGGGGGTGGAGAGACCCAGTACTTC	CASSLAGVGGGGETQYF
NA	TRBV10-3	14	TRBJ2-5	NA	TGTGCCATCAGTGAGTCCAGGGGTGTAGAGACCCAGTACTTC	CAISESRGVETQYF
NA	TRBV7-9	15	TRBJ1-4	few	TGTGCCAGCAGCTTAGCCTCAGTAGATAATGAAAAACTGTTTTTT	CASSLASVDNEKLFF
NA	TRBV15	16	TRBJ2-5	NA	TGTGCCACCAGCAGAGATCTCCGACAGGGCAGGGAGGCCCAGTACTTC	CATSRDLRQGREAQYF
TRBD1	TRBV14	15	TRBJ2-7	medium-sized	TGTGCCAGCAGCCAAGGTCAGGGGGCGATTGGCGAGCAGTACTTC	CASSQGQGAIGEQYF
NA	TRBV16	15	TRBJ1-1	once	TGTGCCAGCAGCCAACAGGGACGGGGGAACACTGAAGCTTTCTTT	CASSQQGRGNTEAFF
NA	TRBV7-8	15	TRBJ2-1	NA	TGTGCCAGCAGCTTATCGGCGGGAATCACCAATGAGCAGTTCTTC	CASSLSAGITNEQFF
NA	TRBV5-6	19	TRBJ2-3	NA	TGTGCCAGCGGGGGCTCGCCTCAGCTTTACTCGGGGGGCGCAGATACGCAGTATTTT	CASGGSPQLYSGGADTQYF
NA	TRBV4-1	12	TRBJ1-2	few	TGCGCCAGCAGCCGACACCAAGGGGGCTACACCTTC	CASSRHQGGYTF
TRBD1	TRBV2	15	TRBJ1-5	NA	TGTGCCAGCAGCCCGGACAGGGGGCTGGGTCAGCCCCAGCATTTT	CASSPDRGLGQPQHF
NA	TRBV5-1	14	TRBJ2-3	NA	TGCGCCAGCAGCGTTCTTTCTAGCACAGATACGCAGTATTTT	CASSVLSSTDTQYF
NA	TRBV27	13	TRBJ1-1	NA	TGTGCCAGCAGTTTAGACATAGGGACTGAAGCTTTCTTT	CASSLDIGTEAFF
NA	TRBV27	13	TRBJ1-1	NA	TGTGCCAGCAGTGAACTCAGGGACACTGAAGCTTTCTTT	CASSELRDTEAFF
NA	TRBV5-6	13	TRBJ1-2	NA	TGTGCCAGCAGCTTGGAGTCCAGGTATGGCTACACCTTC	CASSLESRYGYTF
NA	TRBV27	14	TRBJ1-3	NA	TGTGCCAGCAGTGAGACAGGCTCTGGAAACACCATATATTTT	CASSETGSGNTIYF
TRBD2	TRBV7-2	15	TRBJ2-1	NA	TGTGCCAGCAGCATACTAGCGGGGGTTAGTAATGAGCAGTTCTTC	CASSILAGVSNEQFF
TRBD2	TRBV4-1	17	TRBJ2-7	few	TGCGCCAGCAGCCCCATGGCCTGGGGAGGGGTTGGGGACGAGCAGTACTTC	CASSPMAWGGVGDEQYF
NA	TRBV6-5	14	TRBJ1-6	NA	TGTGCCAGCAGTGCGTGGAGAGATAATTCACCCCTCCACTTT	CASSAWRDNSPLHF
TRBD1	TRBV7-9	14	TRBJ1-2	NA	TGTGCCAGCAGCCCTGGGACAGTAGCCGATGGCTACACCTTC	CASSPGTVADGYTF
TRBD2	TRBV7-2	15	TRBJ2-1	NA	TGTGCCAGCAGCCCGGGGGTAGCGGGGTACAATGAGCAGTTCTTC	CASSPGVAGYNEQFF
NA	TRBV9	16	TRBJ2-7	NA	TGTGCCAGCAGCGTAGATCTGGGGGGAGTAAGGAACGAGCAGTACTTC	CASSVDLGGVRNEQYF
NA	TRBV5-1	14	TRBJ2-3	once	TGCGCCAGCAGCTCTCCAGGGGGCACAGATACGCAGTATTTT	CASSSPGGTDTQYF
NA	TRBV7-3	12	TRBJ2-7	NA	TGTGCCAGCAGCAGAGGAAGCTACGAGCAGTACTTC	CASSRGSYEQYF
TRBD1	TRBV11-3	14	TRBJ2-2	few	TGTGCCAGCACCTACAGGGGACGCACCGGGGAGCTGTTTTTT	CASTYRGRTGELFF
TRBD1	TRBV7-8	14	TRBJ2-7	NA	TGTGCCAGCAGCCTATGGGACAGGGGCTACGAGCAGTACTTC	CASSLWDRGYEQYF
NA	TRBV6-5	13	TRBJ1-1	few	TGTGCCAGCAGTTTGGACGAGAACACTGAAGCTTTCTTT	CASSLDENTEAFF
NA	TRBV7-9	13	TRBJ2-5	medium-sized	TGTGCCAGCAGCTCCGGCCTCGGGGAGACCCAGTACTTC	CASSSGLGETQYF
TRBD2	TRBV5-1	16	TRBJ2-5	medium-sized	TGCGCCAGCAGCTTGGTTGGCGGGGGGACCCAAGAGACCCAGTACTTC	CASSLVGGGTQETQYF
TRBD2	TRBV11-3	14	TRBJ2-3	NA	TGTGCCAGCAGCATACTAGCGGGCACAGATACGCAGTATTTT	CASSILAGTDTQYF
NA	TRBV6-4	13	TRBJ2-1	few	TGTGCCAGCGGCTTTGACGGAAACAATGAGCAGTTCTTC	CASGFDGNNEQFF
NA	TRBV5-4	13	TRBJ1-1	NA	TGTGCCAGCAGCGCGGGCCTTAACCTTGAAGCTTTCTTT	CASSAGLNLEAFF
NA	TRBV19	15	TRBJ1-2	NA	TGTGCCAGTAGTACTCCAGGGTTATTCGACTATGGCTACACCTTC	CASSTPGLFDYGYTF
NA	TRBV7-3	18	TRBJ2-6	NA	TGTGCCAGCAGCGAGAGAATACGCTTACAAAGTCGGGCCAACGTCCTGACTTTC	CASSERIRLQSRANVLTF
NA	TRBV11-3	14	TRBJ2-7	NA	TGTGCCAGCAGCTCCCCGGACCCCCTCTACGAGCAGTACTTC	CASSSPDPLYEQYF
TRBD1	TRBV14	16	TRBJ1-2	NA	TGTGCCAGCAGCCCGGACAGGGGGCAAAAGGACTATGGCTACACCTTC	CASSPDRGQKDYGYTF
NA	TRBV6-5	12	TRBJ1-2	NA	TGTGCCAGCAGTCCGGGGAGCTATGGCTACACCTTC	CASSPGSYGYTF
TRBD1	TRBV19	15	TRBJ2-7	once	TGTGCCAGTAAGATCTCGGGACAGGGAGCCTACGAGCAGTACTTC	CASKISGQGAYEQYF
NA	TRBV21-1	15	TRBJ2-7	few	TGTGCCAGCAGCAAAGAGCGGGCGTACTCCTACGAGCAGTACTTC	CASSKERAYSYEQYF
NA	TRBV6-5	14	TRBJ2-1	NA	TGTGCCAGCAGTGTCCTGAGCTCCTACAATGAGCAGTTCTTC	CASSVLSSYNEQFF
NA	TRBV19	12	TRBJ2-1	NA	TGTGCCAGTAGGATCGGAAGCAGCGAGCAGTTCTTC	CASRIGSSEQFF
NA	TRBV12-5	12	TRBJ1-2	NA	TGTGCTAGTGGTTTGGGAAGGGACGGCTACACCTTC	CASGLGRDGYTF
NA	TRBV6-5	10	TRBJ1-2	few	TGTGCCAGCAGTGGCCGGACGGTCCTCTTC	CASSGRTVLF
NA	TRBV5-6	13	TRBJ2-7	few	TGTGCCAGCAGCAACGTACAGGGATATGAGCAGTACTTC	CASSNVQGYEQYF
TRBD2	TRBV2	18	TRBJ2-6	NA	TGTGCCAGCAAACGGACTAGCGGGCCATACTCTGGGGCCAACGTCCTGACTTTC	CASKRTSGPYSGANVLTF
NA	TRBV4-3	14	TRBJ2-5	NA	TGCGCCAGCAGCCAAGGACTAGGGTTAGAGACCCAGTACTTC	CASSQGLGLETQYF
TRBD2	TRBV2	14	TRBJ2-3	NA	TGTGCCAGCAGTGGTCTAGCGGGAGATGATACGCAGTATTTT	CASSGLAGDDTQYF
NA	TRBV29-1	15	TRBJ2-3	NA	TGCAGCGTTGAAGATCCCTGGAGTCAGGGTGGTACGCAGTATTTT	CSVEDPWSQGGTQYF
TRBD1	TRBV5-6	14	TRBJ1-1	NA	TGTGCCAGCAGCTGGGGACAGGTCTCCGCTGAAGCTTTCTTT	CASSWGQVSAEAFF
NA	TRBV11-2	15	TRBJ1-2	NA	TGTGCCAGCAGCTTAGACATGGGGGGGTACTATGGCTACACCTTC	CASSLDMGGYYGYTF
NA	TRBV7-3	13	TRBJ2-2	NA	TGTGCCAGCAGCCCTCGGCGCACCGGGGAGCTGTTTTTT	CASSPRRTGELFF
NA	TRBV30	14	TRBJ1-2	few	TGTGCCTCGATCGGGCCGCTCAAACTCTATGGCTACACCTTC	CASIGPLKLYGYTF
TRBD2	TRBV6-4	17	TRBJ2-5	NA	TGTGCCAGCAGTGACTCTGGGAGCGGGAGCGAGCAAGAGACCCAGTACTTC	CASSDSGSGSEQETQYF
NA	TRBV6-1	14	TRBJ1-2	NA	TGTGCCAGCAGTGGTGTAGGGGGGAACTATGGCTACACCTTC	CASSGVGGNYGYTF